This entry features one T cell receptor (beta chain) sequence. V dropped 1 base and J dropped 9 bases, with 10 bases sitting between them. The CDR3 contains 13 residues. Germline V gives CDR1 SGHTA, CDR2 FQGTGA. This specimen comes from a study of blood T cell repertoires in COVID-19. About the research overall: PBMCs, B-cell-depleted T cells, or T cells were the source of the cDNA or gDNA that made up the material.

Original processing methods: Nucleated cell counts were estimated from reference gene primer amplification. The repertoire was sequenced with immunoSEQ multiplex PCR; TCRdb's copy has only in-frame clones and lacks some. The V and J calls and clone size were taken over from that table, and D and trimming were inferred from the DNA. The table lists around 100,000 clones, around four fifths of them singletons. Sequencing was done on a sample of peripheral blood. The clonotype comes from a human donor in a cohort sampled during active COVID-19. This rearrangement joins TRBV7-3 to TRBJ2-1; perhaps TRBD2 as D (5 bases). Written as DNA, the CDR3 is TGTGCCAGCAGCTTAAGAGAGGGTTCTGAGCAGTTCTTC. Translation gives CASSLREGSEQFF.